The clone carrying this TCR beta chain was observed a handful of times. What it recognizes is unknown. A second roughly 6 to 12 cycle PCR used barcoded and J-beta primers. Researchers report that each sample yielded at least 2.5 million CDR3-containing paired-end reads. TCRdb analysed the 5' RACE reads with MiXCR anew, one entry per CDR3 protein. Counted here are around 1,000,000 distinct CDR3 sequences, around 27% occurring once; the ten biggest clones make up around 0.75%. This CDR3 comprises 13 residues. Trimming took 2 bases from V and 2 from J, leaving 7 bases between them. Per the germline V gene, CDR1 is MGHRA and CDR2 is YSYEKL. RNA extraction gave at least 5.5 micrograms of total RNA per sample. This specimen belongs to a study of blood T cells in healthy people across ages. Findings and caveats of the study: More naive CD4+ cells and higher diversity marked long-lived donors relative to aged donors.

Separately, the same data were catalogued under a study of T cells of mothers and their children. From that report: Extraction yielded RNA that went, in full, into cDNA synthesis at roughly 1.5 ug per 15 ul.

Input material: blood. This sequence originates from a girl aged 2-10 years in good health. The chain carries TRBV4-1 and TRBJ2-7, with D unclear. CDR3 sequence reads: CASSQSLTYEQYF. Here the CDR3 DNA reads TGCGCCAGCAGCCAATCCCTGACCTACGAGCAGTACTTC.